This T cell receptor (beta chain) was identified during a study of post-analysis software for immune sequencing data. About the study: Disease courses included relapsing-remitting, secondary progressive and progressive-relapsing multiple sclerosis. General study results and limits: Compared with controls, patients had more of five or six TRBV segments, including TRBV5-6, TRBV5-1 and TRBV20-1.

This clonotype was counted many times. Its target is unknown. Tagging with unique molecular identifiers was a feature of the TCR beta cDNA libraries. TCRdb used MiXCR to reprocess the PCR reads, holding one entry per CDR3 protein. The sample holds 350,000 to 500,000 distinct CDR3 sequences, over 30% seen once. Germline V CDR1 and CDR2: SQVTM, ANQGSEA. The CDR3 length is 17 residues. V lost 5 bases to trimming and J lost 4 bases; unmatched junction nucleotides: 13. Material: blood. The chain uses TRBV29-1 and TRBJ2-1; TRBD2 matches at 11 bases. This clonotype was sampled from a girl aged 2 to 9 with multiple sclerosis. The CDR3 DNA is TGCAGCGTTCGGCGGGTAGCGGGAGGGCCTTTGTACAATGAGCAGTTCTTC. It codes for CSVRRVAGGPLYNEQFF.